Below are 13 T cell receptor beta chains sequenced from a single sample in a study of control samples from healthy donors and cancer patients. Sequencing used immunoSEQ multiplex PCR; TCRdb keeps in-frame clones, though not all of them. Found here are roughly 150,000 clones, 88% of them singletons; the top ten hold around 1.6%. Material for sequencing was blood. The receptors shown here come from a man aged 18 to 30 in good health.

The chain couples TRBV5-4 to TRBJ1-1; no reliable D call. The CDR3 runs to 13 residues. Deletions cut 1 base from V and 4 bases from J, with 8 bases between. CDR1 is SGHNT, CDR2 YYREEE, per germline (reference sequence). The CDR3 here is CASSLSGGTEAFF. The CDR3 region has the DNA TGTGCCAGCAGCTTGTCAGGAGGCACTGAAGCTTTCTTT.

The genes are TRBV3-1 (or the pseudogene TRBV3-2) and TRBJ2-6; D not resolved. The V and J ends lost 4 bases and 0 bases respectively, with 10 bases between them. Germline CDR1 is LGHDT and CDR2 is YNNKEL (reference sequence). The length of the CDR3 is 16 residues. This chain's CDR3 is CASSLWPGSGANVLTF. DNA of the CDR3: TGTGCCAGCAGCCTGTGGCCAGGCTCTGGGGCCAACGTCCTGACTTTC.

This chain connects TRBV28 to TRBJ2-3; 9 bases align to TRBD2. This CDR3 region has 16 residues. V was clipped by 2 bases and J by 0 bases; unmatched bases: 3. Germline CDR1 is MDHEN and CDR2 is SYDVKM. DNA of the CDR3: TGTGCCAGCAGTTTACCAGCGGGGGGTAGCACAGATACGCAGTATTTT. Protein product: CASSLPAGGSTDTQYF.

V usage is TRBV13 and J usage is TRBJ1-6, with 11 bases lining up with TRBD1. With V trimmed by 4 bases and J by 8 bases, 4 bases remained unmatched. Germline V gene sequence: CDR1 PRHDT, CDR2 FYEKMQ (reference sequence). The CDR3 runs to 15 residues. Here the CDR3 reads CASSSRDRGYSPLHF. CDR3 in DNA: TGTGCCAGCAGCTCCCGGGACAGGGGGTATTCACCCCTCCACTTT.

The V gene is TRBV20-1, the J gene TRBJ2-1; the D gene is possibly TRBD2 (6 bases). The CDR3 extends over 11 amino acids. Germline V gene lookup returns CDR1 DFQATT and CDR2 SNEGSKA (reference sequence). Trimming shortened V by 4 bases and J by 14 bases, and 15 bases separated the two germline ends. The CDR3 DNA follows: TGCAGTGCTACGAACCGGGACTCGGAGTTCTTC. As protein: CSATNRDSEFF.

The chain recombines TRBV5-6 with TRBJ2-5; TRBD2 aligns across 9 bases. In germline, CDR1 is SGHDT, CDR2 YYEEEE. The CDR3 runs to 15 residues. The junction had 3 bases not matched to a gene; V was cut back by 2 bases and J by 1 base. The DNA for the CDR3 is TGTGCCAGCAGCTTTAAGCGGGGGGTCCAAGAGACCCAGTACTTC. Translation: CASSFKRGVQETQYF. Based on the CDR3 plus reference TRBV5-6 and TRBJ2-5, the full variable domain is DAGVTQSPTHLIKTRGQQVTLRCSPKSGHDTVSWYQQALGQGPQFIFQYYEEEERQRGNFPDRFSGHQFPNYSSELNVNALLLGDSALYLCASSFKRGVQETQYFGPGTRLLVL.

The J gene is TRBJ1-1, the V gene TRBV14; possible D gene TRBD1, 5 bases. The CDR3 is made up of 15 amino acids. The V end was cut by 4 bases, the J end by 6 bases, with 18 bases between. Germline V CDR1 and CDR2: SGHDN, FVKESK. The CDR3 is CASSPVSGGEAEAFF. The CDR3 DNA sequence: TGTGCCAGCAGCCCCGTCTCCGGGGGGGAGGCTGAAGCTTTCTTT.

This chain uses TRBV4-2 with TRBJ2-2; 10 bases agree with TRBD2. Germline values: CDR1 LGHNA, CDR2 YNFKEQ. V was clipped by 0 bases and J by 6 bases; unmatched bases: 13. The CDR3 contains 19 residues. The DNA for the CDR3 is TGTGCCAGCAGCCAAGACATGGCTGGCAGCGGGGGGGCCGCCGGGGAGCTGTTTTTT. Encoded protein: CASSQDMAGSGGAAGELFF.

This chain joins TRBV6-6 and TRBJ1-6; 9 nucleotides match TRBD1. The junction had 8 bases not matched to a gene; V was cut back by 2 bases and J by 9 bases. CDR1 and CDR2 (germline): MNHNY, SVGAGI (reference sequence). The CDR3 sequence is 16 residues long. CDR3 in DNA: TGTGCCAGCAGTTACGCCGGGACAGGGTCTTTTTCACCCCTCCACTTT. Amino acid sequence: CASSYAGTGSFSPLHF.

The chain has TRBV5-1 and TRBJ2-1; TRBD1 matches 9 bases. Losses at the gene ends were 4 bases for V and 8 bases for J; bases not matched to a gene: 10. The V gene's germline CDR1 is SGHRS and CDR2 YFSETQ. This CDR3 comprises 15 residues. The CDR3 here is CASSTGQGLIDEQFF. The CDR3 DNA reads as TGCGCCAGCAGCACCGGACAGGGGCTAATAGATGAGCAGTTCTTC.

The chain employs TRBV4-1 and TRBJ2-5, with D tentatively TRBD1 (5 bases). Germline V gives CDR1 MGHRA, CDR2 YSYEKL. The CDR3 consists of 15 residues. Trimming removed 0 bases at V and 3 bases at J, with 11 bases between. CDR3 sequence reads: CASSQDPAREETQYF. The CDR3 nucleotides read TGCGCCAGCAGCCAAGATCCCGCCAGGGAAGAGACCCAGTACTTC.

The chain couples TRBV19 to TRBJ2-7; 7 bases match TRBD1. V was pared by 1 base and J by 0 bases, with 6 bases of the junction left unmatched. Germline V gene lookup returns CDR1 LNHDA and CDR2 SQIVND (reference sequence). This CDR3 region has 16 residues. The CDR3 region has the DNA TGTGCCAGTAGTATAGCCGCGACAGGGAACTCCTACGAGCAGTACTTC. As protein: CASSIAATGNSYEQYF.

This CDR3 is CASSQGRTSEQFF. DNA for the CDR3: TGTGCCAGCAGCCAAGGCAGGACTAGCGAGCAGTTCTTC. J is TRBJ2-1 and V is TRBV3-1 (or the pseudogene TRBV3-2), with 8 bases that match TRBD2. The CDR3 is 13 residues long. Trimming cost V 1 base and J 10 bases; bases outside gene matches: 3. Looked up from germline, CDR1 is LGHDT and CDR2 is YNNKEL (reference sequence).